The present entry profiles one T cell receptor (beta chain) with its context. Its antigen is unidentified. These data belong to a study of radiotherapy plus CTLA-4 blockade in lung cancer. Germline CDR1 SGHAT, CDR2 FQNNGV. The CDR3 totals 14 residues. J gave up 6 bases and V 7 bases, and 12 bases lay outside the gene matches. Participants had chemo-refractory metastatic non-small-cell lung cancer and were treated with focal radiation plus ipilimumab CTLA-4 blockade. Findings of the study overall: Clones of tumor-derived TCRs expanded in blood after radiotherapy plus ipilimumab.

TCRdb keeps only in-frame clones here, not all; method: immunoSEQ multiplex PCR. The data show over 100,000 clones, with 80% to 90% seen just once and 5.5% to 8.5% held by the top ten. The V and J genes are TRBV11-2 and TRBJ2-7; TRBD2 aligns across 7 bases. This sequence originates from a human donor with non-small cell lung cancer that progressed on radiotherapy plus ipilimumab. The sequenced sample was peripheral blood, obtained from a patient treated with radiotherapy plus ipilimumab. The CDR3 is CASTRVGRGGEQYF. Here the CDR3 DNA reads TGTGCCAGCACCCGTGTGGGGAGGGGAGGCGAGCAGTACTTC.